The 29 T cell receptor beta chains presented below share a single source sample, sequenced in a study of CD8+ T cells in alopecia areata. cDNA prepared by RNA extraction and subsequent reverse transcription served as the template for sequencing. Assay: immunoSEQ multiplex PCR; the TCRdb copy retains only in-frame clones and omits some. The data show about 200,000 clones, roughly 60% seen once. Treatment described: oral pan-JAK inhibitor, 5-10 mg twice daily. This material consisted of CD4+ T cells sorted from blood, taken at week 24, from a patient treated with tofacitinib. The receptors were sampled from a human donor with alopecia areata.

CDR3 protein: CASSSFKEQYF. In DNA, the CDR3 is TGTGCCAGCAGTTCGTTCAAGGAGCAGTACTTC. The rearrangement joins TRBV28 to TRBJ2-7; D unresolved. The ends were cut back, 4 bases at V and 7 bases at J, with 8 bases in the middle. Germline V lookup: CDR1 MDHEN, CDR2 SYDVKM. The CDR3 spans 11 residues. The complete variable domain, with remaining parts taken from reference TRBV28 and TRBJ2-7, reads DVKVTQSSRYLVKRTGEKVFLECVQDMDHENMFWYRQDPGLGLRLIYFSYDVKMKEKGDIPEGYSVSREKKERFSLILESASTNQTSMYLCASSSFKEQYFGPGTRLTVT.

The chain's CDR3 is CASTPDDYGYTF. The CDR3 DNA is TGTGCCAGCACTCCAGATGACTATGGCTACACCTTC. The chain employs TRBV6-5 and TRBJ1-2, with no clear D. Trimming took 7 bases from V and 3 from J, leaving 9 bases between them. Looked up from germline, CDR1 is MNHEY and CDR2 is SVGAGI. The CDR3 runs to 12 residues.

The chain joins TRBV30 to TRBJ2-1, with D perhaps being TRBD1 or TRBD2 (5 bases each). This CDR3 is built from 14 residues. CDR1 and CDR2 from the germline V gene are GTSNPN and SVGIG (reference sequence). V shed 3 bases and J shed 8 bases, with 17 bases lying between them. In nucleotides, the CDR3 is TGTGCCTGGAGGCTAGAGGGGTTAGGCCATGAGCAGTTCTTC. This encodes CAWRLEGLGHEQFF.

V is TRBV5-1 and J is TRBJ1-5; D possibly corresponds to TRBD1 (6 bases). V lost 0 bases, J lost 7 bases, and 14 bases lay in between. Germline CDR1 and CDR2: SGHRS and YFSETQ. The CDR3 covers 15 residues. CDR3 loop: CASSLAGGARQPQHF. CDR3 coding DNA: TGCGCCAGCAGCTTGGCCGGGGGGGCAAGGCAGCCCCAGCATTTT.

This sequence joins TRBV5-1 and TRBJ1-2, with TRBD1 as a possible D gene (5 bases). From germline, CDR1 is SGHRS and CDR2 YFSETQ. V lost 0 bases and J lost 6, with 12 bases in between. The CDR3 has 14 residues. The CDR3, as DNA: TGCGCCAGCAGCTTGGACAGGCAGGCCGATGGCTACACCTTC. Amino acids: CASSLDRQADGYTF.

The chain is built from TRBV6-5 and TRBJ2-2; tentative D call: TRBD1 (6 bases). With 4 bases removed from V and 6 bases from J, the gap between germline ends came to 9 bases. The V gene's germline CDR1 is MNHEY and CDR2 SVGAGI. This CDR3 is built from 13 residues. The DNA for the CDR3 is TGTGCCAGCAGTTCGCAGGGGTCCGGGGAGCTGTTTTTT. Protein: CASSSQGSGELFF.

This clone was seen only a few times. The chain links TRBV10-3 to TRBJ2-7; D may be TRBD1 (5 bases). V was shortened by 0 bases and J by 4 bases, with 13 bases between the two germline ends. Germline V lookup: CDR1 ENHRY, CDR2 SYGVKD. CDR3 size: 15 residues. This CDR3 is CAISESERGGYEQYF. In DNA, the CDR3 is TGTGCCATCAGTGAGTCGGAAAGGGGTGGGTACGAGCAGTACTTC.

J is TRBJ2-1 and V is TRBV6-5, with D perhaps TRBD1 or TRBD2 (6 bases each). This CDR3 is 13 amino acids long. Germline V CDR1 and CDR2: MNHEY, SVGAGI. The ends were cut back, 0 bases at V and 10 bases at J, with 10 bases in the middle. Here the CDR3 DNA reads TGTGCCAGCAGTTACTCCGGGGGCGGGGAGCAGTTCTTC. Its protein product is CASSYSGGGEQFF.

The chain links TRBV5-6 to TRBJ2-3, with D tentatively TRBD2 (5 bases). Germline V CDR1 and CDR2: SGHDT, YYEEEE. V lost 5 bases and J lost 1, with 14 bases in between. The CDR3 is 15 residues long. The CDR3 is CASRRHGVRTDTQYF. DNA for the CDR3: TGTGCCAGCAGACGACACGGGGTCCGCACAGATACGCAGTATTTT.

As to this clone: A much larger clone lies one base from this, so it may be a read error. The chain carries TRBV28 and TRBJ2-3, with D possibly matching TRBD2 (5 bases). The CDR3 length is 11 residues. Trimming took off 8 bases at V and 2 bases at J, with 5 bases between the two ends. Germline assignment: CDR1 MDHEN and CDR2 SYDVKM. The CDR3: CASGLTDTQYF. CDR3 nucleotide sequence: TGTGCCAGCGGACTCACAGATACGCAGTATTTT.

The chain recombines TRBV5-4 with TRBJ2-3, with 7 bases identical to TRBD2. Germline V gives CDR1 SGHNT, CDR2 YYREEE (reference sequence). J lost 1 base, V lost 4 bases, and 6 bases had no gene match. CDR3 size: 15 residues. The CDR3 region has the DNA TGTGCCAGCAGCGTATTTGGGGGGGGCACAGATACGCAGTATTTT. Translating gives CASSVFGGGTDTQYF. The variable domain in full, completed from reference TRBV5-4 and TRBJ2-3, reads ETGVTQSPTHLIKTRGQQVTLRCSSQSGHNTVSWYQQALGQGPQFIFQYYREEENGRGNFPPRFSGLQFPNYSSELNVNALELDDSALYLCASSVFGGGTDTQYFGPGTRLTVL.

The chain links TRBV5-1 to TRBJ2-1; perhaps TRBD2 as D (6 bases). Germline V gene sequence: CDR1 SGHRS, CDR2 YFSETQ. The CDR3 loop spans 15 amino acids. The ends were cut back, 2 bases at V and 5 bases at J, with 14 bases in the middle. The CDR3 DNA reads TGCGCCAGCAGCTTCGACCCCGGGAGAGACAATGAGCAGTTCTTC. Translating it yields CASSFDPGRDNEQFF.

The CDR3 nucleotides read TGTGCCAGCAGCCTATCAGGATCCTACGAGCAGTACTTC. This gives the protein CASSLSGSYEQYF. V is TRBV7-9 and J is TRBJ2-7; D remains unclear. V lost 5 bases and J lost 1, with 9 bases in between. This CDR3 region has 13 residues. The germline V gene encodes CDR1 SEHNR and CDR2 FQNEAQ (reference sequence).

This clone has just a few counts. The CDR3 DNA follows: TGTGCCAGCAGCCTGTCGGCGGTTTCAGATACGCAGTATTTT. This codes for CASSLSAVSDTQYF. The genes are TRBV5-6 and TRBJ2-3; D is unclear. The CDR3 spans 14 residues. Germline V gives CDR1 SGHDT, CDR2 YYEEEE. V was cut by 4 bases and J by 4 bases, with 13 bases left in between.

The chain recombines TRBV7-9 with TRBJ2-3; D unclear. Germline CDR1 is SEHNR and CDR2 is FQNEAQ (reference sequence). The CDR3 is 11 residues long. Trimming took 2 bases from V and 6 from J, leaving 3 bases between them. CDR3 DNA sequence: TGTGCCAGCAGCTTATATGATACGCAGTATTTT. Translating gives CASSLYDTQYF.

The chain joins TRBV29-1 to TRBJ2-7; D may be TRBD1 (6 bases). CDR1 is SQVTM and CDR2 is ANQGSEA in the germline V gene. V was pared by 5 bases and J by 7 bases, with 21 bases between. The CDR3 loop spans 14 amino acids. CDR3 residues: CSVHLTGHFGEQYF. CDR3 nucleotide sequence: TGCAGCGTTCACCTGACAGGCCACTTTGGGGAGCAGTACTTC.

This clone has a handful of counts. The chain's CDR3 is CASSGSGRAGELFF. DNA of the CDR3: TGTGCCAGCAGCGGAAGCGGTAGGGCCGGGGAGCTGTTTTTT. This chain links TRBV7-3 with TRBJ2-2; perhaps TRBD2 as D (5 bases). V was trimmed by 5 bases and J by 6 bases, leaving 13 bases between them. The CDR3 runs 14 residues. CDR1 is SGHTA and CDR2 is FQGTGA in the germline V gene.

The CDR3 nucleotides read TGTGCCTGGAGTGAACAGGGCGGCAAAAACATTCAGTACTTC. It encodes CAWSEQGGKNIQYF. The chain joins TRBV30 to TRBJ2-4, with D possibly being TRBD1 (6 bases). Germline CDR1 GTSNPN, CDR2 SVGIG (reference sequence). This CDR3 is built from 14 residues. The germline V and J ends were trimmed by 1 base and 3 bases, with 10 bases remaining between them.

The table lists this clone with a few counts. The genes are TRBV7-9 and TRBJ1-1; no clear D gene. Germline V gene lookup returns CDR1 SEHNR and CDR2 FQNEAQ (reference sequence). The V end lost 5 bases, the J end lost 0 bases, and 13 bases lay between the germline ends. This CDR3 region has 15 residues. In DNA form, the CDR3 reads TGTGCCAGCAGCCCCTTTGCGGGTCTGAACACTGAAGCTTTCTTT. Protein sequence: CASSPFAGLNTEAFF.

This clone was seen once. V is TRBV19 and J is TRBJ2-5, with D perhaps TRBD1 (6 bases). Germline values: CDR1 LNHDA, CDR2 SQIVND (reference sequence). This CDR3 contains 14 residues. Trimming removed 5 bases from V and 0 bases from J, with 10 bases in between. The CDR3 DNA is TGTGCCAGTAGTGGCAGGGGCTACCAAGAGACCCAGTACTTC. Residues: CASSGRGYQETQYF. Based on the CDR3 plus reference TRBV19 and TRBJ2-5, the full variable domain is DGGITQSPKYLFRKEGQNVTLSCEQNLNHDAMYWYRQDPGQGLRLIYYSQIVNDFQKGDIAEGYSVSREKKESFPLTVTSAQKNPTAFYLCASSGRGYQETQYFGPGTRLLVL.

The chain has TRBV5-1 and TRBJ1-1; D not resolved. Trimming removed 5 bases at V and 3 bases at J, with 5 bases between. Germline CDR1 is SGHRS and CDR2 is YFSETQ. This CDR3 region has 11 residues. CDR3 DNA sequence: TGCGCCAGCAGGTCTCACACTGAAGCTTTCTTT. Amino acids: CASRSHTEAFF.

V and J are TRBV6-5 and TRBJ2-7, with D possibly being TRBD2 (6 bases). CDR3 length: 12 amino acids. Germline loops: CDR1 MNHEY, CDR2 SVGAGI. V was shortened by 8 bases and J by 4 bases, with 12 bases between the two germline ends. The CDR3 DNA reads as TGTGCCAGCTCGGGGACTGCATACGAGCAGTACTTC. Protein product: CASSGTAYEQYF.

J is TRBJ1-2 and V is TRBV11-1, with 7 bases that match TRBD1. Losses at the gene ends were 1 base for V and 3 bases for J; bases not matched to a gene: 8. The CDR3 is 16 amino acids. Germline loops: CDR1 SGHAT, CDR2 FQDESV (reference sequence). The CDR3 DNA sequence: TGTGCCAGCAGCTTAGGGACCGGGACAGACTACTATGGCTACACCTTC. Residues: CASSLGTGTDYYGYTF.

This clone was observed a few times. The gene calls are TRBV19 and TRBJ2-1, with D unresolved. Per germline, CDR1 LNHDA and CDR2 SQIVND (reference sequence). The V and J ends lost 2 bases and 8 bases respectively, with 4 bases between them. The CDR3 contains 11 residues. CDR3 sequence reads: CASSIPHEQFF. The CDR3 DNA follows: TGTGCCAGTAGTATACCGCATGAGCAGTTCTTC.

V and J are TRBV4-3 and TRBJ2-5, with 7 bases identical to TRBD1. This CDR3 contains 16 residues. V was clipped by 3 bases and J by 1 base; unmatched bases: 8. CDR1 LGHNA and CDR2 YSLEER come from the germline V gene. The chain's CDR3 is CASSHMKTGTQETQYF. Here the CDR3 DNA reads TGCGCCAGCAGCCACATGAAGACAGGGACCCAAGAGACCCAGTACTTC.

CDR3 region: CATSEGGVGNTEAFF. The CDR3 bases are TGTGCCACCTCCGAGGGGGGCGTAGGGAACACTGAAGCTTTCTTT. The V and J genes are TRBV15 and TRBJ1-1; a weak D match, TRBD1 (6 bases). Germline CDR1 is LNHNV and CDR2 is YYDKDF (reference sequence). This CDR3 region has 15 residues. V was cut by 8 bases and J by 1 base, with 17 bases left in between.

The CDR3 spells CASSLAGVNEKLFF. The CDR3 DNA reads TGCGCCAGCAGCTTGGCCGGGGTTAATGAAAAACTGTTTTTT. The V call is TRBV5-1, the J call TRBJ1-4; D remains unclear. V lost 0 bases to trimming and J lost 4 bases, with 7 bases between them. This CDR3 is built from 14 residues. Germline CDR1 and CDR2: SGHRS and YFSETQ. The full variable domain, rest sourced from reference TRBV5-1 and TRBJ1-4, is KAGVTQTPRYLIKTRGQQVTLSCSPISGHRSVSWYQQTPGQGLQFLFEYFSETQRNKGNFPGRFSGRQFSNSRSEMNVSTLELGDSALYLCASSLAGVNEKLFFGSGTQLSVL.

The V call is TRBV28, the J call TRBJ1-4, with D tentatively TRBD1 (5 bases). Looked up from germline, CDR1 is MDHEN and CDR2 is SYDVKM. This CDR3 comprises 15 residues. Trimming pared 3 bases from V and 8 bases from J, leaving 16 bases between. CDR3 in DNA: TGTGCCAGCAGTTTCCAACGGGGGAAGGGGGAAAAACTGTTTTTT. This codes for CASSFQRGKGEKLFF.

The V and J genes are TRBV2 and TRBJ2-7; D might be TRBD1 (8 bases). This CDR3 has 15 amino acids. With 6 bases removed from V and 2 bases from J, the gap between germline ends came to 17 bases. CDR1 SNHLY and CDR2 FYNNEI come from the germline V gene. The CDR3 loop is CASRGGTGRTYEQYF. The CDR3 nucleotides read TGTGCCAGCAGGGGGGGGACAGGCCGCACCTACGAGCAGTACTTC.